This T cell receptor beta chain appears in the sequencing data of a study of control samples from healthy donors and cancer patients. The CDR3 loop spans 14 amino acids. V lost 11 bases and J 7 bases, leaving 23 bases between the germline ends. CDR1 MDHEN and CDR2 SYDVKM come from the germline V gene. The repertoire was sequenced with immunoSEQ multiplex PCR; TCRdb's copy has only in-frame clones and lacks some. The repertoire holds about 410,000 clones, with around nine tenths as singletons. This TCR derives from a man aged 40-50 years with head and neck cancer. The specimen sequenced was PBMCs. J is TRBJ2-5 and V is TRBV28; TRBD2 is a possible D gene (5 bases). CDR3 nucleotide sequence: TGTGCCTCAAAGAGCCCCAGCGGATTGGGGACCCAGTACTTC. This sequence encodes CASKSPSGLGTQYF.